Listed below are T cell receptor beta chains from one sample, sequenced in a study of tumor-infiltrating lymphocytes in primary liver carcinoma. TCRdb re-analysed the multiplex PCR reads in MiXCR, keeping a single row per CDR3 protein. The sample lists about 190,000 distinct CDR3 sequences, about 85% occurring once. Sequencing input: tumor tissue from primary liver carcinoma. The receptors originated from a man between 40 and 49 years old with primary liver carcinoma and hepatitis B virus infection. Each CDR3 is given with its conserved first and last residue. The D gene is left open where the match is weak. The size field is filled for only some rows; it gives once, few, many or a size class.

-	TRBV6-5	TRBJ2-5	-	CPSRRMRARETQYF	TGTCCCAGCAGACGAATGAGGGCGAGAGAGACTCAGTACTTC
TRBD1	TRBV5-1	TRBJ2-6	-	CASSLFGQGVVTNVLTF	TGCGCCAGCAGCTTGTTTGGACAGGGAGTGGTAACCAACGTCCTGACTTTC
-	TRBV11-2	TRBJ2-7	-	CASSSLTGASLEQYF	TGTGCCAGCAGCTCGTTAACGGGAGCGAGCCTCGAGCAGTATTTC
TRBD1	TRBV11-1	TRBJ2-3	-	CASSLETAGGTDTQYF	TGTGCCAGCAGCTTAGAAACGGCAGGGGGCACGGATACGCAATATTTT
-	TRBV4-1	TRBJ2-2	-	CASSHQGEGPGELFF	TGCGCCAGCAGCCACCAGGGGGAGGGCCCCGGGGAGCTGTTTTTT
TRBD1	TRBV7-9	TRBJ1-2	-	CASSDIRDRVDYGYTF	TGTGCCAGCAGCGATATCCGGGACAGGGTTGACTATGGCTACACCTTC
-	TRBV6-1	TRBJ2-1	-	CASSVKLTYSEQIF	TGTGCCAGCAGTGTCAAACTGACGTACAGTGAGCAGATCTTC
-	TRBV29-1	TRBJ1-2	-	CSVREDTGPYGYTF	TGCAGCGTCAGGGAGGATACAGGACCTTATGGCTACACCTTC
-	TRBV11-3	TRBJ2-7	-	CATREGLTSYEQYF	TGTGCCACTCGAGAGGGCTTGACTTCCTACGAGCAGTACTTC
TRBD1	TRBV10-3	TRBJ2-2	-	CAISEQGTGGRWTGEPFF	TGTGCCATCAGTGAGCAGGGGACAGGGGGCCGATGGACAGGGGAGCCGTTTTTT
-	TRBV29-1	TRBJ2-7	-	CSAMTFGTGTPYERYF	-
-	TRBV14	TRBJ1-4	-	CASSYSIEGKLFF	TGTGCCAGCAGCTACTCCATCGAAGGAAAACTGTTTTTT
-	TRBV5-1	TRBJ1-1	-	CASSSRGHQNTESFF	TGCGCCAGCAGCTCCAGGGGACATCAGAACACTGAATCTTTCTTT
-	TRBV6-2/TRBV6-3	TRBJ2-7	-	CASSYEPRGSYEQYF	TGTGCCAGCAGTTATGAGCCTAGAGGCTCCTACGAGCAGTACTTC
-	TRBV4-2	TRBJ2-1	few	CANSQELETNEQIF	TGTGCCAACAGCCAAGAACTAGAAACGAATGAGCAGATCTTC
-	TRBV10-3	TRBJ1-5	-	CAISERGINQPQHF	TGTGCCATCAGTGAGCGGGGAATTAATCAGCCCCAGCATTTT
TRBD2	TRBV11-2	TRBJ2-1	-	CASNLDRGGRFYNGQFF	TGTGCCAGCAACTTAGATAGGGGCGGGAGATTCTACAATGGGCAGTTCTTC
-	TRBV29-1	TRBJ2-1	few	CSVTGTGNNEQLF	TGCAGCGTGACCGGGACGGGGAACAATGAGCAGCTCTTC
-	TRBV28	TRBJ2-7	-	CASSPRQEYYELYF	TGTGCCAGCAGTCCTCGACAGGAGTACTACGAGCTGTATTTC
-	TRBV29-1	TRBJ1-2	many	CSVGPTTGFGYTF	TGCAGCGTTGGGCCTACTACGGGGTTTGGCTACACCTTC
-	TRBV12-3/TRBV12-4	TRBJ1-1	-	CASKGPIGTEAFF	TGTGCCAGCAAAGGACCCATAGGCACTGAAGCTTTCTTT
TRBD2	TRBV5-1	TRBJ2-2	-	CASGFGTRNTGEVFF	TGCGCCAGCGGCTTCGGGACTAGAAACACCGGGGAGGTGTTTTTT
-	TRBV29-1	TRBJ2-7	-	CSAAPTELHEQYF	TGCAGTGCTGCCCCGACAGAGCTCCACGAGCAGTACTTC
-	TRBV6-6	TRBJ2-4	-	CASSYSTSGIAKNIKYF	TGTGCCAGCAGTTACTCTACGTCAGGAATCGCCAAAAACATTAAGTACTTC
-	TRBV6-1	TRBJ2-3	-	CANDVVYTQYF	TGTGCCAACGATGTGGTTTACACGCAGTATTTT
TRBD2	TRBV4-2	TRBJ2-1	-	CTSSQASGLHNEQFF	TGTACCAGCAGCCAAGCTAGCGGACTTCACAATGAACAGTTCTTC
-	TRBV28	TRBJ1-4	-	CASSLIALVNTGVQNGKLFF	TGTGCCAGCAGTTTAATAGCTCTGGTGAATACGGGTGTCCAGAATGGAAAACTGTTTTTT
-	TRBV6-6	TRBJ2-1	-	CPSRPHIESSYNEQFF	TGTCCCAGCAGGCCCCACATAGAATCAAGCTACAATGAGCAGTTCTTC
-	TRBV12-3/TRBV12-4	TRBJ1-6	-	CASSADRQYPPLHF	TGTGCCAGTAGTGCAGACAGACAATATCCACCCCTCCACTTT
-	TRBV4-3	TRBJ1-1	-	CASSQTQGGSTEGFF	TGTGCCAGCAGCCAAACACAGGGTGGGTCCACGGAAGGTTTCTTT
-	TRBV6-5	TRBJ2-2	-	CARSYMAGTGELFF	TGTGCCAGGAGTTACATGGCGGGCACCGGGGAGCTGTTTTTT
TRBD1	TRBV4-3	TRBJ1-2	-	CASNQDYRQGRIYGYTF	TGCGCCAGCAATCAGGATTATCGACAGGGGCGGATCTATGGCTACACCTTC
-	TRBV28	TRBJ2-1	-	CVSSFTGEYKEQFF	TGTGTCAGCAGTTTTACGGGAGAGTACAAAGAGCAGTTCTTC
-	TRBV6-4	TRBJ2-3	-	CASAAPKSTDKQYF	TGTGCCAGTGCCGCCCCCAAAAGCACAGATAAGCAGTATTTT
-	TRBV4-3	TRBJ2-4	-	CASSQDGLGSIQYF	TGCGCCAGCAGCCAAGATGGCCTGGGGAGCATTCAGTACTTC
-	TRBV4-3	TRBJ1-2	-	CASRQSPGGSYGYTF	TGCGCCAGCAGGCAGAGTCCCGGGGGCTCGTATGGCTACACCTTC
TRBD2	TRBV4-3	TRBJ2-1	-	CASSQDRSGIHNEQSF	TGCGCCAGCAGCCAAGATCGGAGCGGGATACACAATGAGCAGTCCTTC
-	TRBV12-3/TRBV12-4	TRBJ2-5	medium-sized	CASSLVQGETQYF	TGTGCCAGCAGTTTGGTGCAGGGGGAGACCCAGTACTTC
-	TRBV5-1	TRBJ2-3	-	CASRIQEGADTLYF	TGCGCCAGCAGAATTCAGGAGGGCGCAGATACGCTGTATTTT
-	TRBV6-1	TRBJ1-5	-	CASSGRQGINNQPKHF	TGTGCCAGCAGTGGGCGACAAGGAATTAACAATCAGCCCAAGCATTTT
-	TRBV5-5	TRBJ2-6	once	CASSLGMYYGANVLTF	TGTGCCAGCAGCTTGGGGATGTACTATGGGGCCAACGTCCTGACTTTC
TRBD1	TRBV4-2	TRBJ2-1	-	CASSHAGGQVNNEQFF	TGTGCCAGCAGTCACGCCGGGGGACAGGTGAACAATGAACAGTTCTTC
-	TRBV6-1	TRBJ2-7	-	CASSETYNLGHYF	TGTGCCAGCAGTGAAACTTACAACCTCGGGCACTACTTC
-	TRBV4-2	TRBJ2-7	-	CVSSQEAGSYEQYF	TGTGTCAGCAGCCAAGAAGCAGGATCCTACGAACAGTACTTC
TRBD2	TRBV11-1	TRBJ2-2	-	CASCLSGSGTGKLFF	TGTGCCAGCTGTTTAAGCGGGAGTGGAACCGGGAAGCTGTTTTTT
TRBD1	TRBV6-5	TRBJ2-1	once	CASSHGTGWGNEQFF	TGTGCGAGCAGTCACGGGACAGGGTGGGGAAATGAGCAGTTCTTC
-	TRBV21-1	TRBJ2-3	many	CARPITGDTQYF	TGTGCCAGGCCCATAACGGGGGATACGCAGTATTTT